This TCR beta chain was retrieved from a study of Tregs in tolerant kidney transplant recipients. The protocol was immunoSEQ multiplex PCR, while the TCRdb copy is restricted to in-frame clones and leaves out a portion. The top ten clones hold approximately 1.5% of a sample with approximately 90,000 clones, over 85% of them seen once. Per germline, CDR1 SEHNR and CDR2 FQNEAQ (reference sequence). Trimming cost V 5 bases and J 4 bases; bases outside gene matches: 8. The CDR3 consists of 15 residues. The nonmyeloablative bone marrow transplants came from related graft donors, with transient mixed chimerism.

V gene TRBV7-9 combines with J gene TRBJ1-2; 9 nucleotides agree with TRBD1. This TCR derives from a human patient who received a combined kidney and bone marrow transplant. Some T cells may possibly be graft donor cells. Source: CD4+ T cells from blood (PBMCs), taken 12 months after the transplant. CDR3 sequence reads: CASSISGTGTYGYTF. As DNA, the CDR3 is TGTGCCAGCAGCATCTCCGGGACAGGGACCTATGGCTACACCTTC.